The 32 T cell receptor beta chains listed next were all sequenced from one sample in a study of blood T cells in healthy people across ages. Primers used in a second PCR of roughly 7 to 12 cycles were a sample-barcoded 5' primer and a J-beta primer mix. TCRdb analysed the 5' RACE reads with MiXCR anew, one entry per CDR3 protein. The sample consists of 920,000 or so distinct CDR3 sequences, more than 35% of them appearing once. The sequenced material came from blood. These receptors all stem from a woman in her sixties or seventies in good health.

This clonotype was detected a few times. The chain employs TRBV27 and TRBJ1-4; D is possibly TRBD1 (5 bases). This CDR3 contains 14 residues. Trimming pared 6 bases from V and 8 bases from J, leaving 16 bases between. Germline V gene lookup returns CDR1 MNHEY and CDR2 SMNVEV (reference sequence). The DNA for the CDR3 is TGTGCCAGCAGGTCAGGGATTGGAGGGGAAAAACTGTTTTTT. Translated: CASRSGIGGEKLFF.

V and J are TRBV6-6 and TRBJ2-2; a possible D gene is TRBD1 (5 bases). Germline CDR1 is MNHNY and CDR2 is SVGAGI (reference sequence). Trimming took off 6 bases at V and 3 bases at J, with 8 bases between the two ends. This CDR3 is built from 13 residues. The CDR3 sequence: CASRRQHTGELFF. The CDR3 DNA follows: TGTGCCAGCAGGCGACAGCACACCGGGGAGCTGTTTTTT.

The V gene is TRBV11-2, the J gene TRBJ2-7, with D possibly matching TRBD2 (6 bases). The J call may be faulty, since TRBJ2-5 better matches the DNA end. Germline V gene lookup returns CDR1 SGHAT and CDR2 FQNNGV. The CDR3 has 16 residues. The CDR3 loop is CASSWGLALGWETQYF. CDR3 sequence (DNA): TGTGCCAGCAGCTGGGGTCTAGCGTTAGGTTGGGAGACCCAGTACTTC.

The J gene is TRBJ2-4, the V gene TRBV7-8; TRBD2 matches 15 bases. This CDR3 contains 21 residues. Germline trimming cut 5 bases from V and 2 bases from J; bases unmatched to any gene: 16. The germline V gene encodes CDR1 SGHVS and CDR2 FQNEAQ. CDR3 nucleotide sequence: TGTGCCAGCAGCCCGATACAAGGACTAGCGGGAGGGCCGAGTACCAAAAACATTCAGTACTTC. This codes for CASSPIQGLAGGPSTKNIQYF.

The V call is TRBV20-1, the J call TRBJ1-4, with 7 bases aligning to TRBD1. Germline CDR1 reads DFQATT; CDR2 reads SNEGSKA (reference sequence). The V gene end was trimmed by 6 bases and the J gene end by 7 bases; junction bases not matched to a gene: 8. The CDR3 is made up of 13 amino acids. The CDR3 protein is CSAMTGRGEKLFF. CDR3 nucleotide sequence: TGCAGTGCCATGACAGGGAGGGGTGAAAAACTGTTTTTT.

The chain recombines TRBV29-1 with TRBJ2-7; weak D call: TRBD2 (6 bases). Per germline, CDR1 SQVTM and CDR2 ANQGSEA. V lost 7 bases, J lost 0 bases, and 13 bases lay in between. The CDR3 runs 13 residues. The CDR3 loop reads CSGLATNSYEQYF. The CDR3 nucleotides read TGCAGCGGGCTAGCGACTAACTCCTACGAGCAGTACTTC.

In its sample, this clonotype was seen a few times. The chain has TRBV27 and TRBJ2-3; D possibly corresponds to TRBD1 (5 bases). From germline, CDR1 is MNHEY and CDR2 SMNVEV (reference sequence). Trimming cost V 4 bases and J 4 bases, with 12 bases left between them. The length of the CDR3 is 14 residues. The CDR3 DNA sequence: TGTGCCAGCAGTTGGAAATGGGGCCCAGATACGCAGTATTTT. Protein sequence: CASSWKWGPDTQYF.

This clonotype was recorded a few times. The V gene is TRBV6-5, the J gene TRBJ2-7; D is perhaps TRBD1 (5 bases). The CDR3 sequence is 14 residues long. CDR1 and CDR2 from the germline V gene are MNHEY and SVGAGI. Trimming stripped 2 bases from V and 10 bases from J, with 18 bases between. The chain's CDR3 is CASSYVGPFEAQYF. The CDR3 nucleotides read TGTGCCAGCAGTTACGTGGGGCCTTTTGAGGCCCAGTACTTC.

The chain links TRBV6-6 to TRBJ2-1; 8 nucleotides match TRBD2. Unmatched junction bases numbered 3, after V lost 0 bases and J lost 8 bases. From germline, CDR1 is MNHNY and CDR2 SVGAGI (reference sequence). The CDR3 length is 14 residues. The CDR3 reads CASSYSAGAYEQFF. The CDR3 nucleotides read TGTGCCAGCAGTTACTCAGCGGGGGCGTATGAGCAGTTCTTC.

V and J are TRBV6-6 and TRBJ2-7, with D maybe TRBD2 (6 bases). Trimming took 6 bases from V and 3 from J, leaving 12 bases between them. The CDR3 is 13 residues long. Germline V gives CDR1 MNHNY, CDR2 SVGAGI (reference sequence). The CDR3 reads CASSPGLLYEQYF. The CDR3 DNA sequence: TGTGCCAGCAGCCCGGGACTTCTCTACGAGCAGTACTTC.

The chain couples TRBV4-2 to TRBJ1-2; 7 bases are a match to TRBD1. Germline V CDR1 and CDR2: LGHNA, YNFKEQ. J gave up 7 bases and V 0 bases, and 5 bases lay outside the gene matches. The CDR3 consists of 14 residues. The CDR3 nucleotides read TGTGCCAGCAGCCAAGACAGGGGGGAAGGTGGCTACACCTTC. As protein: CASSQDRGEGGYTF.

V and J are TRBV10-2 and TRBJ2-5; a weak D match, TRBD2 (5 bases). With 0 bases removed from V and 3 bases from J, the gap between germline ends came to 11 bases. The CDR3 is made up of 15 amino acids. Germline V gene sequence: CDR1 WSHSY, CDR2 SAAADI. The CDR3 spells CASSESLDGKETQYF. CDR3 DNA sequence: TGCGCCAGCAGTGAGTCCCTCGACGGGAAAGAGACCCAGTACTTC.

The sample holds many counts of this clonotype. The gene calls are TRBV4-1 and TRBJ2-7; tentative D call: TRBD1 (6 bases). From germline, CDR1 is MGHRA and CDR2 YSYEKL. The CDR3 consists of 15 residues. V was clipped by 4 bases and J by 2 bases, with 15 bases between them. The CDR3: CASSRSTGLPYEQYF. Written as DNA, the CDR3 is TGCGCCAGCAGCCGGTCGACAGGTCTTCCCTACGAGCAGTACTTC.

V usage is TRBV7-9 and J usage is TRBJ2-2; D is unclear. The CDR3 length is 14 residues. Trimming took off 5 bases at V and 1 base at J, with 8 bases between the two ends. Germline CDR1 SEHNR, CDR2 FQNEAQ (reference sequence). Here the CDR3 reads CASSQSGNTGELFF. The CDR3 bases are TGTGCCAGCAGCCAATCAGGGAACACCGGGGAGCTGTTTTTT.

The chain carries TRBV29-1 and TRBJ1-1, with 7 positions matching TRBD1. CDR1 and CDR2 (germline): SQVTM, ANQGSEA. The length of the CDR3 is 15 residues. Trimming removed 7 bases from V and 2 bases from J; junction bases left unmatched: 13. The CDR3 coding sequence is TGCAGCGGGCAGGGACAGTCCTGGGGTAACACTGAAGCTTTCTTT. Amino acid sequence: CSGQGQSWGNTEAFF.

The table lists this clonotype with a count of one. The J gene is TRBJ2-7, the V gene TRBV15, with 13 bases that match TRBD2. CDR1 is LNHNV, CDR2 YYDKDF, per germline (reference sequence). Trimming at V came to 4 bases and at J to 7 bases, leaving 10 bases not matched to a gene. There are 16 residues in the CDR3. In nucleotides, the CDR3 is TGTGCCACCAGCACGGTTGGGGGACTAGCGGGATATGAGCAGTACTTC. As protein: CATSTVGGLAGYEQYF. Filled out from reference TRBV15 and TRBJ2-7, the complete variable domain reads DAMVIQNPRYQVTQFGKPVTLSCSQTLNHNVMYWYQQKSSQAPKLLFHYYDKDFNNEADTPDNFQSRRPNTSFCFLDIRSPGLGDTAMYLCATSTVGGLAGYEQYFGPGTRLTVT.

This clonotype was detected only a few times. This chain uses TRBV7-9 with TRBJ2-1; weak D call: TRBD2 (5 bases). In germline, CDR1 is SEHNR, CDR2 FQNEAQ (reference sequence). V lost 1 base, J lost 1 base, and 11 bases lay in between. This CDR3 contains 16 residues. CDR3 nucleotide sequence: TGTGCCAGCAGCTTAGGGGAAGCGGTGTCCTACAATGAGCAGTTCTTC. Its translation: CASSLGEAVSYNEQFF.

The chain joins TRBV9 to TRBJ2-5, with TRBD2 as a possible D gene (6 bases). Looked up from germline, CDR1 is SGDLS and CDR2 is YYNGEE. Trimming left V 3 bases short and J 5 bases short, with 11 bases between. This CDR3 region has 13 residues. The CDR3 bases are TGTGCCAGCAGCGGCGGGAACTGGGAGACCCAGTACTTC. The encoded protein is CASSGGNWETQYF.

The V call is TRBV7-9, the J call TRBJ2-7; D is perhaps TRBD1 (5 bases). Germline-derived CDR1 and CDR2 are SEHNR and FQNEAQ (reference sequence). CDR3 length: 15 residues. V lost 2 bases to trimming and J lost 2 bases, with 13 bases between them. The CDR3 DNA is TGTGCCAGCAGCTTATCAGGGATGAGCACCTACGAGCAGTACTTC. It specifies CASSLSGMSTYEQYF.

The chain links TRBV7-8 to TRBJ1-2; D not resolved. The germline gives CDR1 SGHVS, CDR2 FQNEAQ. The V end lost 2 bases, the J end lost 3 bases, and 10 bases lay between the germline ends. The CDR3 has 14 amino acids. CDR3 bases: TGTGCCAGCAGCTTAAAGTGGACGGACTATGGCTACACCTTC. It codes for CASSLKWTDYGYTF.

The V and J genes are TRBV10-2 and TRBJ1-5; TRBD1 agrees at 10 bases. Germline assignment: CDR1 WSHSY and CDR2 SAAADI. V lost 1 base, J lost 6 bases, and 6 bases stayed unmatched. The CDR3 totals 16 residues. CDR3 coding DNA: TGCGCCAGCAGTGAGTTCAGGGACAGGGGTATTCAGCCCCAGCATTTT. Translating it yields CASSEFRDRGIQPQHF.

The chain links TRBV7-9 to TRBJ1-5; the D gene is possibly TRBD1 (5 bases). CDR1 and CDR2 from the germline V gene are SEHNR and FQNEAQ (reference sequence). The CDR3 spans 13 residues. Deletions cut 5 bases from V and 1 base from J, with 6 bases between. For the CDR3, the DNA is TGTGCCAGCAGCGGGGGGAGCAATCAGCCCCAGCATTTT. It specifies CASSGGSNQPQHF.

V and J are TRBV27 and TRBJ2-1; D is tentatively TRBD1 or TRBD2 (5 bases each). This CDR3 has 14 amino acids. Trimming took off 6 bases at V and 1 base at J, with 10 bases between the two ends. Germline CDR1 is MNHEY and CDR2 is SMNVEV (reference sequence). This chain's CDR3 is CASRGTNSYNEQFF. In DNA, the CDR3 is TGTGCCAGCAGAGGGACCAATTCCTACAATGAGCAGTTCTTC.

In this sample, this clonotype turned up a few times. The rearrangement uses TRBV27 and TRBJ2-7; either TRBD1 or TRBD2 may supply D (7 bases each). CDR1 MNHEY and CDR2 SMNVEV come from the germline V gene (reference sequence). V dropped 8 bases and J dropped 4 bases, with 21 bases sitting between them. The CDR3 runs 15 residues. Written as DNA, the CDR3 is TGTGCCAGCTCCCCGAGCGGGACAGCCGGTTACGAGCAGTACTTC. Translation: CASSPSGTAGYEQYF.

Remarks on this clonotype: The junction and the germline gene differ at one end; a read error may be behind it. The genes are TRBV9 and TRBJ2-5; perhaps TRBD1 as D (5 bases). Germline V gene data show CDR1 as SGDLS and CDR2 as YYNGEE. The CDR3 is 15 residues long. The CDR3 bases are TGTGCCAGCAGCGTAGGCCAGTACGGACAAGGGACCCAGTACTTC. This encodes CASSVGQYGQGTQYF.

The chain uses TRBV9 and TRBJ2-3, with D possibly TRBD2 on 5 matching bases. Germline V CDR1 and CDR2: SGDLS, YYNGEE. V was shortened by 0 bases and J by 6 bases, with 11 bases between the two germline ends. The CDR3 covers 14 residues. CDR3 coding DNA: TGTGCCAGCAGCGTAGGGGAGCTCGGGGATACGCAGTATTTT. Amino acids: CASSVGELGDTQYF.

This clonotype was counted only a few times. V is TRBV20-1 and J is TRBJ2-1; D perhaps matches TRBD2 (5 bases). Per the germline V gene, CDR1 is DFQATT and CDR2 is SNEGSKA (reference sequence). The CDR3 runs 11 residues. V lost 6 bases and J lost 8, with 11 bases in between. This chain's CDR3 is CSATSQYEQFF. The CDR3 nucleotides read TGCAGTGCAACTAGTCAATATGAGCAGTTCTTC.

V usage is TRBV20-1 and J usage is TRBJ1-6; 8 nucleotides align to TRBD1. V trimming: 6 bases; J trimming: 5 bases; junction bases outside the gene matches: 3. There are 13 residues in the CDR3. The germline V gene encodes CDR1 DFQATT and CDR2 SNEGSKA (reference sequence). CDR3 amino acids: CSARDRNNSPLHF. The DNA of the CDR3 is TGCAGTGCGAGGGACAGGAATAATTCACCCCTCCACTTT.

This chain uses TRBV9 with TRBJ2-7, with a weak D call TRBD2 (5 bases). The ends were cut back, 0 bases at V and 9 bases at J, with 19 bases in the middle. CDR3 length: 15 amino acids. Germline V CDR1 and CDR2: SGDLS, YYNGEE. CDR3 region: CASSVAGNGLPGQYF. DNA of the CDR3: TGTGCCAGCAGCGTAGCGGGAAACGGTCTGCCGGGGCAGTACTTC. Full variable domain (rest looked up from reference TRBV9 and TRBJ2-7): DSGVTQTPKHLITATGQRVTLRCSPRSGDLSVYWYQQSLDQGLQFLIQYYNGEERAKGNILERFSAQQFPDLHSELNLSSLELGDSALYFCASSVAGNGLPGQYFGPGTRLTVT.

The chain employs TRBV15 and TRBJ2-3; D is undetermined. The CDR3 covers 12 residues. V was pared by 4 bases and J by 6 bases, with 8 bases between. CDR1 and CDR2 from the germline V gene are LNHNV and YYDKDF (reference sequence). CDR3 amino acids: CATSKPRDTQYF. CDR3 sequence (DNA): TGTGCCACCAGCAAACCGCGGGATACGCAGTATTTT.

This clonotype was counted between two and nine times. The genes are TRBV5-1 and TRBJ2-1; a possible D gene is TRBD2 (6 bases). The CDR3 spans 15 residues. In germline, CDR1 is SGHRS, CDR2 YFSETQ. Trimming removed 0 bases at V and 2 bases at J, with 9 bases between. The CDR3 here is CASSLVTSAYNEQFF. CDR3 nucleotides: TGCGCCAGCAGCTTGGTGACTAGTGCCTACAATGAGCAGTTCTTC.

There are a few counts of this clonotype. In DNA form, the CDR3 reads TGTGCCAGCAGCCAGACAAGATGGAGGACTAGCGGGGTACCGTACGAGCAGTACTTC. It is translated as CASSQTRWRTSGVPYEQYF. The rearrangement uses TRBV3-1 and TRBJ2-7, with 12 bases identical to TRBD2. Germline CDR1 is LGHDT and CDR2 is YNNKEL (reference sequence). The length of the CDR3 is 19 residues. Losses at the gene ends were 3 bases for V and 4 bases for J; bases not matched to a gene: 16.